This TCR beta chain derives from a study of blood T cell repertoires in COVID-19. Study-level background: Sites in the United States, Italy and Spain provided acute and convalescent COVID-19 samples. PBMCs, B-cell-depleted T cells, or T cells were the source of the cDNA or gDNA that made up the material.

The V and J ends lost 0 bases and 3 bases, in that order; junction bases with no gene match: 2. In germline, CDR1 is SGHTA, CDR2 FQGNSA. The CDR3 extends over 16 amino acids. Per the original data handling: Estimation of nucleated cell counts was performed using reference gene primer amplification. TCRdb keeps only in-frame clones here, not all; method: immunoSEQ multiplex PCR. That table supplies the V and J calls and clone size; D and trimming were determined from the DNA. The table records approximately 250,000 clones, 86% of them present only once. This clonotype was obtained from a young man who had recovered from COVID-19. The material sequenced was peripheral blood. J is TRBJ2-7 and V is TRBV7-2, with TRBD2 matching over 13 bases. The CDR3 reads CASSLALAGGIYEQYF. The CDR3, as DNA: TGTGCCAGCAGCTTAGCACTAGCGGGGGGGATCTACGAGCAGTACTTC. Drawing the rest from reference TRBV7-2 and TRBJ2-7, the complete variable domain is GAGVSQSPSNKVTEKGKDVELRCDPISGHTALYWYRQSLGQGLEFLIYFQGNSAPDKSGLPSDRFSAERTGGSVSTLTIQRTQQEDSAVYLCASSLALAGGIYEQYFGPGTRLTVT.